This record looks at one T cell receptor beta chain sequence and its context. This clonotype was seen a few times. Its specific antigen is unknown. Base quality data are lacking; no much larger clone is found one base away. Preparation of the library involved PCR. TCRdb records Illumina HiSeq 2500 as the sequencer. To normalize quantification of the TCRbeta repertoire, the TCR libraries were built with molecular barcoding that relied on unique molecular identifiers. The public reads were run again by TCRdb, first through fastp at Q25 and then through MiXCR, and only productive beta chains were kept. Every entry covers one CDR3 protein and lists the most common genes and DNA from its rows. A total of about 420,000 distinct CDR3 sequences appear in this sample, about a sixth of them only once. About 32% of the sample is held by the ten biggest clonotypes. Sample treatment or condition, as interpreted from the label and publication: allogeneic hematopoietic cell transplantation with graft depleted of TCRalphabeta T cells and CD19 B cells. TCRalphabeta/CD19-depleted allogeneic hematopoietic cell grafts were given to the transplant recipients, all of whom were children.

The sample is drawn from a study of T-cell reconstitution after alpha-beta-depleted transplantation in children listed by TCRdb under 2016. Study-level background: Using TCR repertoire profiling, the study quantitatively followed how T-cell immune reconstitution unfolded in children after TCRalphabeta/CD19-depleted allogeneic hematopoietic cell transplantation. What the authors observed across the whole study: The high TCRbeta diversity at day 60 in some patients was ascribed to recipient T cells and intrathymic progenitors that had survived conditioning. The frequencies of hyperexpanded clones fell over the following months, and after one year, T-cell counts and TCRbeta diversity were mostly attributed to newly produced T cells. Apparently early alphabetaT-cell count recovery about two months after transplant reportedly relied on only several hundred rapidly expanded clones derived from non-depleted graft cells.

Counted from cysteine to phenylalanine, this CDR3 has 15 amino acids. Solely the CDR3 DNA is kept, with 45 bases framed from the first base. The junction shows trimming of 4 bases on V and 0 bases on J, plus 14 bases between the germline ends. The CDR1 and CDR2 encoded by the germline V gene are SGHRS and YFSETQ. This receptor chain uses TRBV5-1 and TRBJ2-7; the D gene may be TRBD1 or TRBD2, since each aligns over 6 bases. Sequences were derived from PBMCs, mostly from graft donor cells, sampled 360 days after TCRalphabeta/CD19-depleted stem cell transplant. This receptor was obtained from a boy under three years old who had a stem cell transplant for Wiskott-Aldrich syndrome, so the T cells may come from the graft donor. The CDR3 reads CASSPGGGSSYEQYF. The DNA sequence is TGCGCCAGCAGCCCCGGGGGCGGAAGCTCCTACGAGCAGTACTTC.